This T cell receptor (beta chain) was profiled in a study of CD8 T cells in Susac syndrome. Reverse transcription used about 0.45 to 1 ug RNA and random hexamers. TCR beta CDR3 was amplified by immunoSEQ covering 54 Vbeta and 13 Jbeta. TCRdb itself ran the immunoSEQ multiplex PCR reads through MiXCR, one entry per CDR3 protein. The table lists 200,000 or so distinct CDR3 sequences, 92% of them singletons. There are 14 residues in the CDR3. Trimming left V 3 bases short and J 4 bases short, with 13 bases between. CDR1 is SQVTM, CDR2 ANQGSEA, per germline. This clonotype was seen more than once but under ten times. Its antigen is currently unknown. High-throughput TCR beta sequencing covered peripheral CD8+ and CD4+ T cells. The multiple sclerosis controls comprised treatment-naive patients whose relapsing-remitting disease was stable or active. Study-level points and caveats: Only a relatively small number of individuals were included in the TCR sequencing and HLA analysis.

The TCR originated in a human donor with multiple sclerosis. This rearrangement joins TRBV29-1 to TRBJ2-1; D perhaps matches TRBD2 (5 bases). Sequencing was performed on CD8+ T cells from PBMCs. The CDR3 sequence is CSVEKASHYNEQFF. In DNA, the CDR3 is TGCAGCGTTGAGAAGGCTAGCCATTACAATGAGCAGTTCTTC.